This TCR beta chain stems from a study of blood T cells in healthy people across ages. Overall study: Template switching recovered approximately one barcoded beta molecule for every two T cells. The study, taken as a whole, reports: It was held that the diversity estimates obtained from one million T cells were underestimates. Relative to aged donors, long-lived donors carried more naive CD4+ cells and displayed higher diversity.

Isolation of PBMCs gave at least 7 million cells per sample. V was pared by 4 bases and J by 6 bases, with 22 bases between. CDR1 and CDR2 from the germline V gene are SGHRS and YFSETQ. The CDR3 is made up of 16 amino acids. Using a J-beta primer mix together with a sample-barcoded 5' primer, a second PCR was run for roughly 7 to 11 cycles. From the 5' RACE reads, TCRdb called clonotypes with MiXCR, one entry per CDR3 protein. The data contain roughly 800,000 distinct CDR3 sequences, more than 45% of them singletons. Regarding this clonotype: The antigen is not known.

The chain has TRBV5-1 and TRBJ1-2; a possible D gene is TRBD1 (6 bases). The TCR sequence derives from a man aged 25-40 years in good health. The sequenced material came from blood. The CDR3 protein is CASSPSTGLAGDGYTF. The DNA for the CDR3 is TGCGCCAGCAGCCCATCGACAGGACTTGCGGGGGATGGCTACACCTTC.